This T cell receptor (beta chain) was observed in a study of blood T cells in healthy people across ages. Using a J-beta primer mix together with a sample-barcoded 5' primer, a second PCR was run for about 6 to 12 cycles. TCRdb independently ran MiXCR on the 5' RACE reads; one entry per CDR3 protein. The sample lists 700,000 to 900,000 distinct CDR3 sequences; around 25% were seen once. V gave up 0 bases and J gave up 2 bases; unmatched junction bases: 5. CDR3 length: 15 amino acids. From germline, CDR1 is DFQATT and CDR2 SNEGSKA (reference sequence). The sample holds a few counts of this clonotype. The same data also contributed to another study, on T cells of mothers and their children.

The receptor was derived from a boy under 18 in good health. Sequencing was done on a sample of blood. The rearrangement uses TRBV20-1 and TRBJ2-5, with 8 positions matching TRBD2. The CDR3 loop is CSARDQGLAQETQYF. The CDR3 nucleotides are TGCAGTGCTAGAGATCAAGGACTAGCACAAGAGACCCAGTACTTC.